The following is a T cell receptor beta chain sequence with its context. It lacks a known antigen. Qualities for individual bases were not recorded, and no much larger clone is one base off. CD8 naive samples were obtained by positive selection for CCR7 among CD45RO-negative cells, yielding a CD45RA+CCR7+ population from which TemRA cells were excluded. Donors were healthy HIV-negative adults with no recently reported acute infections or vaccinations. Every donor was a Caucasian adult residing in Nashville, Tennessee, USA. Blood was collected by leukapheresis, and PBMCs were isolated by Ficoll-Histopaque density gradient centrifugation and then cryopreserved in liquid nitrogen vapor phase. Analytical flow cytometry was used to check the purity and quantity of each magnetically sorted T cell population. Genomic DNA was isolated from each sorted fraction and quantified by UV absorbance on a Nanodrop 2000c.

Using the deep immunoSEQ assay, multiplex PCR amplified TCR CDR3 regions from genomic DNA. Genomic DNA extracted from each cell subset was distributed evenly over all wells of several immunoSEQ 96-well plates, and each plate served as one replicate. For sorted subsets, approximately 210 ng genomic DNA, equal to 25,000 to 35,000 T cell genomes, was loaded into each replicate PCR. The purified libraries were quantified using a Qubit 3.0 fluorometer, sized with a Bioanalyzer 2100, and then quantified again using the KAPA Library Quantification kit. A separate single-read 150-cycle Illumina NextSeq 550 flow cell was used to sequence each immunoSEQ 96-well plate. The source study handled its data this way. Because only junctional sequences without quality scores were contained in the immunoSEQ output, filtering matching that applied to full-length reads could not be performed. To assign V/J genes and CDR3, sequences were annotated against IMGT germline references using PyIR, a Python wrapper for IgBLAST v1.9. Any read was removed if the V/J assignment was weak (E-value above 1e-6), the CDR3 was missing, or the read contained stop codons, out-of-frame junctions, or ambiguous translated residues. A V3J clonotype was defined by an identical inferred V gene, J gene, and CDR3 amino acid sequence. Percentage overlap between repertoires was computed as shared unique clonotypes divided by the size of the smaller repertoire. RTK rarefaction, the Chao1 estimator, and Recon v2.1 estimates of unobserved clonotypes were used to assess repertoire richness. Generation probabilities were computed with OLGA for all TCRbeta clonotypes obtained by the gDNA method from a handful of donors. The table was pulled from immuneACCESS by TCRdb, which kept in-frame rearrangements only. Such tables lose some clones; where checked, under half of the loss comes from unresolved V genes, and the rest has no known cause. Clonal size and the V and J genes are those of that table, whereas D and trimming came from the DNA. The table for this sample lists around 600,000 clones; approximately 96% of them were counted only once. Jointly, the top ten make up approximately 0.11% of the sample.

The data derive from a study of shared clonotypes between healthy human individuals (dated by TCRdb to 2018 to 2021). Study-level background: Two women and a few men aged 18 to 49 years were included in the cohort. For each donor, CD4 naive and CD4 memory were each given three plates, CD8 naive was given two plates, and CD8 memory was given one plate. Between about 0.85 and 9.5 billion PBMCs per donor were obtained by leukapheresis. The study deeply sequenced blood TCR repertoires of about 5 healthy adults to estimate repertoire size and the extent of clonotype sharing between individuals. Different laboratories and diverse techniques were used to prepare libraries and sequence TCR repertoires, to increase sequencing depth and limit assay-specific biases.

The research as a whole found: Pairwise subsampling led to the expectation that sequencing depth would affect the degree of clonotype sharing among donors. Larger estimated clonotype richness was generally found for naive subsets than for memory subsets. Because the study included only a small number of donors, the genetic and exposure-history diversity represented was limited. Higher generation probabilities were observed for clonotypes shared by all four sorted-subset donors than for non-shared clonotypes. Sampling was restricted to blood, and TCR repertoires in tissues likely differ from the TCR repertoires found in blood. Rarefaction of sorted-subset datasets indicated incomplete sequencing despite the large sequencing depth. When a handful of donors were compared, the shared fraction of clonotypes was about 5% for naive CD4, 3.5% for naive CD8, 2.3% for memory CD4, and about 0.36% for memory CD8.

Sequencing was performed on naive CD8+ T cells sorted from blood. According to the study, the label for this sample's cell subset or site signals: CD45RA+CCR7+. The TCR comes from a woman under 40 in good health.

The nucleotides are TGTGCCAGCAGCCCCAGGACAGGGGCAGGGAACACTGAAGCTTTCTTT. It translates to CASSPRTGAGNTEAFF. Recombination connected TRBV9 to TRBJ1-1; TRBD1 agrees with 9 junctional bases. From the cysteine up to the phenylalanine, the CDR3 has a length of 16 residues. Only the CDR3 portion is preserved as DNA: 48 bases, with reading frame beginning at the first base. V ends up 4 bases short and J 1 base short, with an unmatched junction base count of 8. Based on the germline V gene, the CDR1 and CDR2 sequences are SGDLS and YYNGEE.